These 23 T cell receptor beta chains came from one sample sequenced in a study of neurological immune-mediated disorders. TCRdb itself ran the 5' RACE reads through MiXCR, one entry per CDR3 protein. Of over 15,000 distinct CDR3 sequences listed, 27% were seen once; the top ten hold about 33%. Material for sequencing was PBMCs. The receptors stem from a man aged 45 to 65 with HTLV-1-associated myelopathy (HAM/TSP).

This chain connects TRBV18 to TRBJ1-4, with 8 nucleotides matching TRBD1. This CDR3 is built from 13 residues. Trimming at V came to 8 bases and at J to 6 bases, leaving 5 bases not matched to a gene. Looked up from germline, CDR1 is KGHSH and CDR2 is LQKENI. DNA of the CDR3: TGTGCCAGCACCAGGGGGCGTGATGAAAAACTGTTTTTT. This sequence encodes CASTRGRDEKLFF. Full variable domain (missing parts from reference TRBV18 and TRBJ1-4): NAGVMQNPRHLVRRRGQEARLRCSPMKGHSHVYWYRQLPEEGLKFMVYLQKENIIDESGMPKERFSAEFPKEGPSILRIQQVVRGDSAAYFCASTRGRDEKLFFGSGTQLSVL.

Sample share makes this clonotype medium-sized. This chain connects TRBV5-1 to TRBJ2-1; 8 nucleotides agree with TRBD2. Looked up from germline, CDR1 is SGHRS and CDR2 is YFSETQ. CDR3 length: 17 amino acids. J gave up 6 bases and V 3 bases, and 14 bases lay outside the gene matches. CDR3 in DNA: TGCGCCAGCAGCTCAACGTCCGGGACTAGGATCAGCAATGAGCAGTTCTTC. Translating it yields CASSSTSGTRISNEQFF.

The CDR3 bases are TGCGCCAGCAGCAACGGGGGGACCGGGGAGCTGTTTTTT. Protein product: CASSNGGTGELFF. The chain links TRBV5-1 to TRBJ2-2, with 7 bases identical to TRBD2. The V gene's germline CDR1 is SGHRS and CDR2 YFSETQ. The ends lost 4 bases at V and 5 bases at J; junction bases unmatched: 2. The CDR3 contains 13 residues.

The sample holds many counts of this clonotype. The chain couples TRBV12-3 or TRBV12-4 to TRBJ2-5, with D unresolved. V lost 2 bases, J lost 4 bases, and 8 bases lay in between. The CDR3 runs 13 residues. Written as DNA, the CDR3 is TGTGCCAGCAGTTTAAACAGTCGAGAGACCCAGTACTTC. It encodes CASSLNSRETQYF.

With regard to this clonotype: A clone one base away is much larger, so this may be a read error. This chain uses TRBV6-4 with TRBJ1-1; D is undetermined. Per the germline V gene, CDR1 is MRHNA and CDR2 is SNTAGT. This CDR3 is 13 amino acids long. The CDR3 sequence: CASSPDENNEAFF. The CDR3 DNA sequence: TGTGCCAGCAGCCCCGACGAGAACAATGAAGCTTTCTTT.

A few counts support this clonotype. The chain is built from TRBV5-1 and TRBJ2-3; perhaps TRBD1 as D (5 bases). The germline gives CDR1 SGHRS, CDR2 YFSETQ. Trimming shortened V by 0 bases and J by 5 bases, and 10 bases separated the two germline ends. The CDR3 consists of 14 residues. The CDR3 nucleotides read TGCGCCAGCAGCTTGGGACAGCGACGAGATACGCAGTATTTT. Translating gives CASSLGQRRDTQYF. Full variable domain (remainder filled in from reference TRBV5-1 and TRBJ2-3): KAGVTQTPRYLIKTRGQQVTLSCSPISGHRSVSWYQQTPGQGLQFLFEYFSETQRNKGNFPGRFSGRQFSNSRSEMNVSTLELGDSALYLCASSLGQRRDTQYFGPGTRLTVL.

By its share, this clonotype is medium-sized. V is TRBV7-2 and J is TRBJ1-1; a possible D gene is TRBD1 (6 bases). In germline, CDR1 is SGHTA, CDR2 FQGNSA. This CDR3 spans 14 amino acids. Trimming took off 1 base at V and 7 bases at J, with 13 bases between the two ends. The CDR3 loop reads CASSLGGGALEAFF. The CDR3 DNA sequence: TGTGCCAGCAGCTTAGGTGGGGGGGCCCTTGAAGCTTTCTTT.

The CDR3 region has the DNA TGTGCCAGCCGCAGGACTAGCGGGGGGACAAAGTCAGATACGCAGTATTTT. This gives the protein CASRRTSGGTKSDTQYF. The rearrangement joins TRBV6-2 or TRBV6-3 to TRBJ2-3; TRBD2 matches at 14 bases. CDR3 length equals 17 residues. Germline lookup yields CDR1 MNHEY and CDR2 SVGEGT. V shed 8 bases and J 4 bases; nucleotides not matched to a gene: 11.

The V gene is TRBV12-3 or TRBV12-4, the J gene TRBJ2-3, with a tentative D call TRBD2 (6 bases). This CDR3 region has 16 residues. The V end was cut by 5 bases, the J end by 1 base, with 16 bases between. CDR3 DNA sequence: TGTGCCAGCAGTCTCGGGCCGACTAGGGGCACAGATACGCAGTATTTT. It yields the protein CASSLGPTRGTDTQYF.

The chain carries TRBV20-1 and TRBJ2-2; 7 nucleotides agree with TRBD1. CDR1 and CDR2 (germline): DFQATT, SNEGSKA (reference sequence). V shed 0 bases, J shed 2 bases, and the junction held 6 bases outside the gene matches. This CDR3 has 16 amino acids. CDR3 coding DNA: TGCAGTGCTAGAGATAGAGGGACAGACAACACCGGGGAGCTGTTTTTT. It yields the protein CSARDRGTDNTGELFF.

This chain connects TRBV5-1 to TRBJ2-1; TRBD1 matches at 10 bases. The germline gives CDR1 SGHRS, CDR2 YFSETQ. CDR3 length: 15 residues. Unmatched junction bases numbered 9, after V lost 2 bases and J lost 10 bases. The CDR3 is CASSFTPGQGSEQFF. The DNA for the CDR3 is TGCGCCAGCAGCTTTACACCGGGACAGGGGTCGGAGCAGTTCTTC.

The rearrangement links TRBV4-1 to TRBJ1-1; 8 nucleotides agree with TRBD1. The CDR3 has 15 residues. The V segment lost 2 bases and the J segment 1 base; nucleotides outside the gene matches: 3. Looked up from germline, CDR1 is MGHRA and CDR2 is YSYEKL. CDR3 region: CASSQRTGSNTEAFF. Here the CDR3 DNA reads TGCGCCAGCAGCCAACGGACAGGGTCGAACACTGAAGCTTTCTTT.

This chain joins TRBV5-1 and TRBJ1-2, with D maybe TRBD1 (5 bases). The CDR3 runs 14 residues. V dropped 7 bases and J dropped 7 bases, with 20 bases sitting between them. CDR1 SGHRS and CDR2 YFSETQ come from the germline V gene. The CDR3 here is CASGGSGGGSGYTF. DNA for the CDR3: TGCGCCAGCGGAGGATCGGGGGGAGGCTCTGGCTACACCTTC.

This clonotype came up a few times. This chain connects TRBV18 to TRBJ1-3, with TRBD1 matching over 8 bases. This CDR3 has 15 residues. J was trimmed by 3 bases and V by 6 bases; bases with no gene match: 7. The germline V gene encodes CDR1 KGHSH and CDR2 LQKENI. The CDR3: CASSPSGGYGNTIYF. The DNA for the CDR3 is TGTGCCAGCTCGCCCTCAGGGGGCTATGGAAACACCATATATTTT.

The CDR3 nucleotides are TGTGCCAGCAGCTTGGCCTCTTTGGGGTCCGCATGGAATCAGCCCCAGCATTTT. It specifies CASSLASLGSAWNQPQHF. This chain uses TRBV5-5 with TRBJ1-5; D is uncertain. V lost 0 bases and J 4 bases, leaving 20 bases between the germline ends. CDR3 length: 18 amino acids. CDR1 is SGHKS and CDR2 is YYEKEE in the germline V gene (reference sequence).

Turning to this clonotype: This sequence may be a read error, since a much larger clone differs from it by one base. The chain uses TRBV11-2 and TRBJ1-2; 8 bases agree with TRBD1. The CDR3 has 15 residues. The trim removed 7 bases at V and 4 bases at J, leaving 11 bases unmatched. The V gene's germline CDR1 is SGHAT and CDR2 FQNNGV. This chain's CDR3 is CASNTQGGGVYGYTF. The CDR3 coding sequence is TGTGCCAGCAACACACAGGGGGGAGGGGTCTATGGCTACACCTTC.

A few counts support this clonotype. The CDR3 is CASSPFGGHEQFF. In DNA form, the CDR3 reads TGTGCCAGCAGCCCGTTCGGGGGCCATGAGCAGTTCTTC. The chain couples TRBV14 to TRBJ2-1; D may be TRBD1 or TRBD2 (6 bases each). Trimming pared 4 bases from V and 8 bases from J, leaving 12 bases between. Germline V gives CDR1 SGHDN, CDR2 FVKESK. The CDR3 consists of 13 residues.

J is TRBJ2-5 and V is TRBV7-6; TRBD1 aligns across 10 bases. The CDR3 length is 15 residues. The V segment lost 5 bases and the J segment 4 bases; nucleotides outside the gene matches: 7. Per the germline V gene, CDR1 is SGHVS and CDR2 is FNYEAQ. The CDR3 coding sequence is TGTGCCAGCAGCCTGGGGACAGGGGCCTTAGAGACCCAGTACTTC. It specifies CASSLGTGALETQYF. Filled out from reference TRBV7-6 and TRBJ2-5, the complete variable domain reads GAGVSQSPRYKVTKRGQDVALRCDPISGHVSLYWYRQALGQGPEFLTYFNYEAQQDKSGLPNDRFSAERPEGSISTLTIQRTEQRDSAMYRCASSLGTGALETQYFGPGTRLLVL.

V gene TRBV7-2 combines with J gene TRBJ2-1; 16 nucleotides align to TRBD2. V dropped 3 bases and J dropped 6; count of bases not matched to a gene: 14. Germline lookup yields CDR1 SGHTA and CDR2 FQGNSA. The CDR3 runs 20 residues. The CDR3 sequence: CASSFVPGTSGGAGINEQFF. DNA of the CDR3: TGTGCCAGCAGCTTCGTCCCCGGGACTAGCGGGGGGGCGGGTATCAATGAGCAGTTCTTC.

This chain uses TRBV7-9 with TRBJ2-7; possibly TRBD2 for D (5 bases). Germline V CDR1 and CDR2: SEHNR, FQNEAQ (reference sequence). Trimming removed 0 bases at V and 6 bases at J, with 21 bases between. This CDR3 contains 17 residues. CDR3 coding DNA: TGTGCCAGCAGCTTAGCGGGCAGTAGGTGGTCGAGCGGCGAGCAGTACTTC. Residues: CASSLAGSRWSSGEQYF.

This clonotype was observed a single time. The J gene is TRBJ1-2, the V gene TRBV29-1; the D gene is possibly TRBD1 (6 bases). The V end lost 0 bases, the J end lost 8 bases, and 19 bases lay between the germline ends. The germline CDR1 and CDR2 sequences are SQVTM and ANQGSEA. This CDR3 contains 15 residues. CDR3: CSVEESGGGSGGYTF. Written as DNA, the CDR3 is TGCAGCGTTGAAGAGAGCGGGGGCGGTTCGGGCGGCTACACCTTC.

This clonotype is medium-sized by share. The chain recombines TRBV28 with TRBJ2-1; D unresolved. This CDR3 has 13 residues. Germline values: CDR1 MDHEN, CDR2 SYDVKM. The V end was cut by 2 bases, the J end by 6 bases, with 8 bases between. The CDR3, as DNA: TGTGCCAGCAGTTTACAACGACTCAATGAGCAGTTCTTC. This translates into CASSLQRLNEQFF.

DNA for the CDR3: TGTGCCAGCAGCCCCCAGTGGGGGACAGGGACTGAAGCTTTCTTT. This encodes CASSPQWGTGTEAFF. J is TRBJ1-1 and V is TRBV7-2, with TRBD1 matching over 9 bases. Germline V gene sequence: CDR1 SGHTA, CDR2 FQGNSA. The junction had 9 bases not matched to a gene; V was cut back by 5 bases and J by 5 bases. The CDR3 has 15 residues.